One sample yielded the 10 T cell receptor beta chains listed below, sequenced in a study of T cells in Graves' hyperthyroidism and ophthalmopathy. Amplification of TCR beta CDR3 regions was performed using RNA transcripts as template. The primer set for the first-round RT-PCR of the TCR CDR3 was HTBI. MiXCR, run by TCRdb on the multiplex PCR reads, gives a single entry per CDR3 protein. The data contain roughly 510,000 distinct CDR3 sequences, less than 25% of them singletons. The sequencing input was blood. The receptor set was obtained from a man younger than 30 with Graves' hyperthyroidism.

Concerning this clonotype itself: This could be a read error, since a much larger clone is one nucleotide away. The chain is built from TRBV19 and TRBJ1-1, with 11 bases fitting TRBD1. The V gene's germline CDR1 is LNHDA and CDR2 SQIVND (reference sequence). The length of the CDR3 is 15 residues. CDR3 in amino acids: CATTRGTGGNTETFF. In nucleotides, the CDR3 is TGTGCCACCACTAGGGGGACAGGGGGAAACACTGAAACTTTCTTT.

This clonotype came up many times. The chain uses TRBV28 and TRBJ2-5; TRBD1 aligns across 8 bases. V was pared by 2 bases and J by 4 bases, with 6 bases of the junction left unmatched. Germline V gene lookup returns CDR1 MDHEN and CDR2 SYDVKM. The CDR3 covers 15 residues. In DNA form, the CDR3 reads TGTGCCAGCAGTTTAGGTCAGGGGGCCGCAGAGACCCAGTACTTC. Amino acid sequence: CASSLGQGAAETQYF.

This clonotype was detected ten times or more. The rearrangement uses TRBV6-1 and TRBJ2-7, with 11 bases lining up with TRBD1. This CDR3 region has 16 residues. The germline V gene has CDR1 MNHNS and CDR2 SASEGT. V shed 1 base and J 5 bases; nucleotides not matched to a gene: 7. In DNA, the CDR3 is TGTGCCAGCAGTGAAGACTCCGGGACAGGGGGTAACGAGCAGTACTTC. As protein: CASSEDSGTGGNEQYF.

This clonotype was recorded many times. The J gene is TRBJ1-1, the V gene TRBV6-1, with D possibly being TRBD1 (6 bases). Looked up from germline, CDR1 is MNHNS and CDR2 is SASEGT. The CDR3 runs 13 residues. V was clipped by 3 bases and J by 1 base, with 6 bases between them. CDR3 in amino acids: CASSDRGNTEAFF. CDR3 DNA: TGTGCCAGCAGTGACAGGGGGAACACTGAAGCTTTCTTT.

With regard to this clonotype: The junction departs from the called germline gene at one end, perhaps through a read error. The chain is built from TRBV5-6 and TRBJ1-1; D is unclear. The V gene's germline CDR1 is SGHDT and CDR2 YYEEEE. The CDR3 totals 13 residues. The CDR3 bases are TGTGTCAGCAGCTTGGTAGGTGGCACTGAAGCTTTCTTT. This gives the protein CVSSLVGGTEAFF.

This clonotype was picked up many times. CDR3 nucleotides: TGCGCCAGCAGCACGGACGGACGGGAGACCCAGTACTTC. This codes for CASSTDGRETQYF. This sequence joins TRBV5-1 and TRBJ2-5; D not resolved. Germline CDR1 SGHRS, CDR2 YFSETQ. Trimming cost V 4 bases and J 5 bases, with 12 bases left between them. The CDR3 spans 13 residues.

There are many counts of this clonotype. The genes are TRBV25-1 and TRBJ2-7; maybe TRBD1 (6 bases). V lost 2 bases and J 2 bases, leaving 10 bases between the germline ends. The CDR3 spans 14 residues. CDR1 and CDR2 (germline): MGHDK, SYGVNS. Written as DNA, the CDR3 is TGTGCCAGCAGTGAAGACAGGAGGCCCTACGAGCAGTACTTC. As protein: CASSEDRRPYEQYF.

This clonotype was observed at least ten times. The CDR3 is CASSLERGEETQYF. DNA for the CDR3: TGTGCCAGCAGCTTGGAGCGGGGGGAAGAGACCCAGTACTTC. The chain has TRBV5-8 and TRBJ2-5, with 9 bases matching TRBD2. From germline, CDR1 is SGHTS and CDR2 YDEGEE. The trim removed 0 bases at V and 3 bases at J, leaving 0 bases unmatched. This CDR3 region has 14 residues.

This clonotype occurred many times. This chain links TRBV27 with TRBJ2-7; 12 bases line up with TRBD2. This CDR3 region has 17 residues. J was trimmed by 2 bases and V by 6 bases; bases with no gene match: 11. Germline CDR1 and CDR2: MNHEY and SMNVEV (reference sequence). CDR3 residues: CASRRLSSGRGTYEQYF. The DNA of the CDR3 is TGTGCCAGCAGACGTTTGTCTAGCGGGAGGGGGACCTACGAGCAGTACTTC.

V is TRBV6-5 and J is TRBJ1-2; D remains unclear. From germline, CDR1 is MNHEY and CDR2 SVGAGI. The CDR3 is 14 residues long. Trimming left V 4 bases short and J 2 bases short, with 11 bases between. The CDR3 DNA sequence: TGTGCCAGCAGTTCGCCAGGACGGAACTATGGCTACACCTTC. It is translated as CASSSPGRNYGYTF.